The 23 T cell receptor beta chains given below trace back to one sample, sequenced in a study of blood T cell repertoires in COVID-19. Method: immunoSEQ multiplex PCR; TCRdb's copy keeps in-frame clones and lacks some. The table has a few hundred thousand clones, approximately 86% seen once. The sequenced sample consisted of peripheral blood. Source of these receptors: a woman aged 60-70 years with COVID-19, enrolled during active disease.

Concerning this clone itself: Germline is not matched at one junction end, which may reflect a read error. The genes are TRBV11-3 and TRBJ2-1; 8 bases line up with TRBD2. CDR3 length: 12 amino acids. Germline-derived CDR1 and CDR2 are SGHNT and YENEEA. CDR3 region: CASSLGLAGQIF. The DNA of the CDR3 is TGTGCCAGCAGCTTAGGATTAGCGGGGCAAATCTTC.

CDR3 nucleotides: TGCGCCAGTCAGGGGGTCTACGAGCAGTACTTC. Translation: CASQGVYEQYF. This chain joins TRBV10-2 and TRBJ2-7, with 7 bases fitting TRBD1. The trim removed 9 bases at V and 3 bases at J, leaving 2 bases unmatched. The germline gives CDR1 WSHSY, CDR2 SAAADI. The CDR3 is 11 residues long.

The rearrangement links TRBV14 to TRBJ1-2; D gene unclear. The CDR3 totals 14 residues. Per the germline V gene, CDR1 is SGHDN and CDR2 is FVKESK. Trimming pared 0 bases from V and 8 bases from J, leaving 13 bases between. This CDR3 reads CASSQDRRVWGYTF. The CDR3, as DNA: TGTGCCAGCAGCCAAGATCGACGGGTGTGGGGCTACACCTTC.

The J gene is TRBJ1-6, the V gene TRBV7-2; 7 positions match TRBD1. The V segment lost 5 bases and the J segment 0 bases; nucleotides outside the gene matches: 7. Looked up from germline, CDR1 is SGHTA and CDR2 is FQGNSA. The CDR3 is 17 amino acids. CDR3 in amino acids: CASSRRDRGSYNSPLHF. The CDR3 DNA sequence: TGTGCCAGCAGCCGCCGGGACAGAGGCTCCTATAATTCACCCCTCCACTTT.

V usage is TRBV19 and J usage is TRBJ2-3; TRBD2 agrees at 8 bases. Trimming removed 6 bases from V and 3 bases from J; junction bases left unmatched: 11. Germline CDR1 and CDR2: LNHDA and SQIVND (reference sequence). The CDR3 runs 16 residues. The CDR3 sequence is CASSLRGGRATDTQYF. The CDR3 DNA is TGTGCCAGTAGCCTTCGGGGGGGCCGGGCGACAGATACGCAGTATTTT. The full variable domain, rest sourced from reference TRBV19 and TRBJ2-3, is DGGITQSPKYLFRKEGQNVTLSCEQNLNHDAMYWYRQDPGQGLRLIYYSQIVNDFQKGDIAEGYSVSREKKESFPLTVTSAQKNPTAFYLCASSLRGGRATDTQYFGPGTRLTVL.

The J gene is TRBJ2-7, the V gene TRBV6-5; no firm D call. Trimming cost V 3 bases and J 0 bases, with 12 bases left between them. This CDR3 comprises 15 residues. Germline CDR1 reads MNHEY; CDR2 reads SVGAGI. Here the CDR3 DNA reads TGTGCCAGCAGTTATACCGGTCAAAACTCCTACGAGCAGTACTTC. Amino acids: CASSYTGQNSYEQYF.

As concerns this clone: Other DNA sequences within the sample encode an identical CDR3. This chain links TRBV4-1 with TRBJ1-2; D remains unclear. This CDR3 is 14 amino acids long. Between the trimmed V and J ends, which lost 0 bases and 1 base, there was a span of 6 bases. Germline CDR1 MGHRA, CDR2 YSYEKL. CDR3 bases: TGCGCCAGCAGCCAAGAAACCGGTAACTATGGCTACACCTTC. As protein: CASSQETGNYGYTF.

The chain recombines TRBV7-2 with TRBJ2-5; 8 bases are shared with TRBD2. Trimming at V came to 1 base and at J to 0 bases, leaving 7 bases not matched to a gene. Germline V gene lookup returns CDR1 SGHTA and CDR2 FQGNSA. This CDR3 contains 17 residues. The CDR3 DNA reads TGTGCCAGCAGCTTAGGTGCCACTAGCGGTTACCAAGAGACCCAGTACTTC. Encoded protein: CASSLGATSGYQETQYF. The full variable domain, with the rest looked up from reference TRBV7-2 and TRBJ2-5, is GAGVSQSPSNKVTEKGKDVELRCDPISGHTALYWYRQSLGQGLEFLIYFQGNSAPDKSGLPSDRFSAERTGGSVSTLTIQRTQQEDSAVYLCASSLGATSGYQETQYFGPGTRLLVL.

The CDR3 here is CASSSTGWSGYTF. In DNA form, the CDR3 reads TGTGCCAGCAGTTCGACAGGGTGGTCTGGCTACACCTTC. The genes are TRBV27 and TRBJ1-2; 7 bases are a match to TRBD1. The CDR3 has 13 amino acids. The junction had 6 bases not matched to a gene; V was cut back by 4 bases and J by 7 bases. Germline V gene lookup returns CDR1 MNHEY and CDR2 SMNVEV (reference sequence).

The chain has TRBV5-1 and TRBJ2-5, with TRBD1 as a possible D gene (6 bases). Germline V CDR1 and CDR2: SGHRS, YFSETQ. Deletions cut 3 bases from V and 5 bases from J, with 17 bases between. The CDR3 spans 15 residues. DNA of the CDR3: TGCGCCAGCAGCTCTGGGGACACCTCCCGGGAGACCCAGTACTTC. As protein: CASSSGDTSRETQYF.

The J gene is TRBJ2-3, the V gene TRBV27, with TRBD2 matching 11 bases. The CDR3 is 13 residues long. The V gene end was trimmed by 10 bases and the J gene end by 3 bases; junction bases not matched to a gene: 3. CDR1 MNHEY and CDR2 SMNVEV come from the germline V gene (reference sequence). CDR3 coding DNA: TGTGCCACCCGACTAGCGGGGACAGATACGCAGTATTTT. Its protein product is CATRLAGTDTQYF.

V gene TRBV7-9 combines with J gene TRBJ2-2, with D tentatively TRBD1 (6 bases). V was trimmed by 2 bases and J by 4 bases, leaving 8 bases between them. Germline V gives CDR1 SEHNR, CDR2 FQNEAQ (reference sequence). This CDR3 is built from 14 residues. CDR3 coding DNA: TGTGCCAGCAGCTTATCCAGGGGCACCGGGGAGCTGTTTTTT. Its translation is CASSLSRGTGELFF.

In nucleotides, the CDR3 is TGTGCCAGCAGCTTGATCGGGGATGAGCAGTTCTTC. The encoded protein is CASSLIGDEQFF. V is TRBV5-5 and J is TRBJ2-1, with a tentative D call TRBD2 (5 bases). The CDR3 loop spans 12 amino acids. Germline values: CDR1 SGHKS, CDR2 YYEKEE (reference sequence). Trimming shortened V by 1 base and J by 8 bases, and 7 bases separated the two germline ends.

The CDR3 loop reads CASSFVGTGSNQPQHF. CDR3 DNA sequence: TGTGCCAGCAGCTTTGTGGGGACAGGTAGCAATCAGCCCCAGCATTTT. The chain is built from TRBV7-2 and TRBJ1-5; 8 nucleotides line up with TRBD1. The V and J ends lost 3 bases and 0 bases, in that order; junction bases with no gene match: 4. CDR3 length equals 16 residues. Germline V gene sequence: CDR1 SGHTA, CDR2 FQGNSA.

CDR3 DNA sequence: TGTGCCAGCAGCTTGCTCGGACAGTCTAACTATGGCTACACCTTC. Translating gives CASSLLGQSNYGYTF. This rearrangement joins TRBV7-9 to TRBJ1-2; possibly TRBD1 for D (6 bases). The CDR3 has 15 residues. Germline CDR1 and CDR2: SEHNR and FQNEAQ (reference sequence). V was pared by 3 bases and J by 0 bases, with 11 bases between.

The chain recombines TRBV5-1 with TRBJ2-1; 10 bases are shared with TRBD2. With V trimmed by 4 bases and J by 5 bases, 6 bases remained unmatched. Per the germline V gene, CDR1 is SGHRS and CDR2 is YFSETQ. CDR3 size: 15 residues. Here the CDR3 DNA reads TGCGCCAGCAGCCCCTATAGCGGGGGGAACAATGAGCAGTTCTTC. Translating gives CASSPYSGGNNEQFF.

This clone was picked up one time. This chain connects TRBV7-6 to TRBJ2-1; tentative D call: TRBD2 (5 bases). V lost 1 base, J lost 2 bases, and 9 bases lay in between. Germline V gene data show CDR1 as SGHVS and CDR2 as FNYEAQ. The CDR3 runs 15 residues. The CDR3 DNA follows: TGTGCCAGCAGCTTAGGTCTAGCCGCCTACAATGAGCAGTTCTTC. Protein product: CASSLGLAAYNEQFF.

The CDR3 region has the DNA TGCAGCGTTGATCCGGGGGGAGAGACCCAGTACTTC. Its protein product is CSVDPGGETQYF. The gene calls are TRBV29-1 and TRBJ2-5, with TRBD2 identical over 7 bases. After removal of 3 bases from V and 4 bases from J, the junction contained 2 bases not matched to a gene. This CDR3 region has 12 residues. In germline, CDR1 is SQVTM, CDR2 ANQGSEA.

The J gene is TRBJ2-5, the V gene TRBV5-4; 10 positions agree with TRBD1. With 6 bases clipped from V and 1 base from J, the junction kept 9 bases outside the gene matches. CDR3 length equals 16 residues. Germline CDR1 is SGHNT and CDR2 is YYREEE (reference sequence). CDR3 residues: CASNRDRGSPQETQYF. CDR3 bases: TGTGCCAGCAACCGGGACAGGGGATCCCCCCAAGAGACCCAGTACTTC.

The chain links TRBV7-2 to TRBJ1-2, with 7 bases matching TRBD1. Germline assignment: CDR1 SGHTA and CDR2 FQGNSA. The CDR3 extends over 17 amino acids. The V segment lost 5 bases and the J segment 4 bases; nucleotides outside the gene matches: 16. This CDR3 reads CASSHNRGGLRPYGYTF. The CDR3 coding sequence is TGTGCCAGCAGCCATAATAGAGGGGGCCTAAGACCCTATGGCTACACCTTC.

This clone was recorded a few times. The chain carries TRBV7-7 and TRBJ2-2, with 8 bases aligning to TRBD2. CDR1 is SSHAT, CDR2 FNYEAQ, per germline (reference sequence). V was clipped by 1 base and J by 2 bases; unmatched bases: 3. This CDR3 has 16 amino acids. CDR3 in DNA: TGTGCCAGCAGCTTAGTGGCGGGGGGAAACACCGGGGAGCTGTTTTTT. Its protein is CASSLVAGGNTGELFF.

In DNA form, the CDR3 reads TGCGCCAGCAGCCTGATGGGACTAGCGGGGGGTCTCTCCTACAATGAGCAGTTCTTC. The encoded protein is CASSLMGLAGGLSYNEQFF. The chain links TRBV5-1 to TRBJ2-1; 15 bases are a match to TRBD2. Germline lookup yields CDR1 SGHRS and CDR2 YFSETQ. The CDR3 loop spans 19 amino acids. J lost 0 bases, V lost 4 bases, and 8 bases had no gene match. Filled out from reference TRBV5-1 and TRBJ2-1, the complete variable domain reads KAGVTQTPRYLIKTRGQQVTLSCSPISGHRSVSWYQQTPGQGLQFLFEYFSETQRNKGNFPGRFSGRQFSNSRSEMNVSTLELGDSALYLCASSLMGLAGGLSYNEQFFGPGTRLTVL.

The genes are TRBV2 and TRBJ1-2, with 9 bases identical to TRBD1. The CDR3 is made up of 12 amino acids. Per the germline V gene, CDR1 is SNHLY and CDR2 is FYNNEI. J gave up 7 bases and V 9 bases, and 6 bases lay outside the gene matches. The CDR3 region is CARGGQGSGYTF. The CDR3 nucleotides read TGTGCCAGAGGGGGACAGGGATCTGGCTACACCTTC.